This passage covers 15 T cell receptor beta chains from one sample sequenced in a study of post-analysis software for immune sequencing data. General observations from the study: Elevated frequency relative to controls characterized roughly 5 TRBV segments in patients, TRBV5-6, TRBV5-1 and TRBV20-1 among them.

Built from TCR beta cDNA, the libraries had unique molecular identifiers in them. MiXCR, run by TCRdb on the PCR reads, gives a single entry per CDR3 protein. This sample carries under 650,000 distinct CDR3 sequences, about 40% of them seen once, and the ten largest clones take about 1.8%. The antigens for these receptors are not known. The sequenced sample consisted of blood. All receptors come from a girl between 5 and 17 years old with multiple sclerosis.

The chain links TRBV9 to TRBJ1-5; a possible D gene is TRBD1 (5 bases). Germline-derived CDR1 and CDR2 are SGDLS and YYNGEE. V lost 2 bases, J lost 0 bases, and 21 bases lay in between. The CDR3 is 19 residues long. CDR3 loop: CASSVIEGGGVYSNQPQHF. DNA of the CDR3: TGTGCCAGCAGCGTGATCGAGGGCGGAGGGGTCTATAGCAATCAGCCCCAGCATTTT.

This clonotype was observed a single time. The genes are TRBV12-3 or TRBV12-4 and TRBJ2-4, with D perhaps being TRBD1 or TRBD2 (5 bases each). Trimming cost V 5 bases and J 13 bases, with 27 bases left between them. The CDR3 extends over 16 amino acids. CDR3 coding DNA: TGTGCCAGCAGTCAAGACCGGGACCGCTTACGTAACAAGCAGTACTTC. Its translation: CASSQDRDRLRNKQYF.

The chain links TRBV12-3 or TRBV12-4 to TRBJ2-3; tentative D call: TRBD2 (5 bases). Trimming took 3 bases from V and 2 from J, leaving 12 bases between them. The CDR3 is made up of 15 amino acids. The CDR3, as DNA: TGTGCCAGCAGTTTCGATAGACTAATCACAGATACGCAGTATTTT. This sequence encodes CASSFDRLITDTQYF.

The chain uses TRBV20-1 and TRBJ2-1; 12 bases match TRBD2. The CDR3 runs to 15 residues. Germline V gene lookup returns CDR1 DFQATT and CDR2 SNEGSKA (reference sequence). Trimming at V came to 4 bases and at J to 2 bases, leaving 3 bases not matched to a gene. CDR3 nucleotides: TGCAGTGCTAAACTAGCGGGGGGCCCCTACAATGAGCAGTTCTTC. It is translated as CSAKLAGGPYNEQFF.

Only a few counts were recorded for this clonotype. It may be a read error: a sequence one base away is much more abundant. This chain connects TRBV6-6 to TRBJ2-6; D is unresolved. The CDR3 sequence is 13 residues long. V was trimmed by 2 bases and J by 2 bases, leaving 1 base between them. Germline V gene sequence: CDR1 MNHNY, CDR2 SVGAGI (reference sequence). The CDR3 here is CASSYAGANVLTF. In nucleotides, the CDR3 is TGTGCCAGCAGTTACGCTGGGGCCAACGTCCTGACTTTC.

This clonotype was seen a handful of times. The CDR3 sequence: CASSLANRGGNGYTF. The CDR3 coding sequence is TGTGCCAGCAGCTTAGCGAACAGGGGCGGGAATGGCTACACCTTC. The chain couples TRBV7-2 to TRBJ1-2, with 7 nucleotides matching TRBD1. Germline CDR1 is SGHTA and CDR2 is FQGNSA. The CDR3 has 15 amino acids. V lost 0 bases and J lost 6; bases outside the gene matches: 7.

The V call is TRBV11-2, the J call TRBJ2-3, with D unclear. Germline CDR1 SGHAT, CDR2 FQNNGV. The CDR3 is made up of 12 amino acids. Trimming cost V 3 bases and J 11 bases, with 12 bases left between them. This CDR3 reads CASSFFEGWQYF. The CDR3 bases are TGTGCCAGCAGCTTCTTCGAAGGGTGGCAGTATTTT.

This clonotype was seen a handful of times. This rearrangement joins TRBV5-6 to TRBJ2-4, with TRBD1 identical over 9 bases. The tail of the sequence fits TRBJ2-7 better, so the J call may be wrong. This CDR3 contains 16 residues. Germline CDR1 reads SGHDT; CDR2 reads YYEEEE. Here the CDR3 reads CASSLAVPGTGFEQYF. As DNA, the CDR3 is TGTGCCAGCAGCTTAGCTGTACCCGGGACAGGGTTCGAGCAGTACTTC.

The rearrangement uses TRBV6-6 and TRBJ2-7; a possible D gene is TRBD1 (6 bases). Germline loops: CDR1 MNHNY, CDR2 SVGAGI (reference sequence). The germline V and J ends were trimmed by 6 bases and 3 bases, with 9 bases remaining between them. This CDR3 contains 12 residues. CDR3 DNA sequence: TGTGCCAGCAGGGAACAGGGCTACGAGCAGTACTTC. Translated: CASREQGYEQYF.

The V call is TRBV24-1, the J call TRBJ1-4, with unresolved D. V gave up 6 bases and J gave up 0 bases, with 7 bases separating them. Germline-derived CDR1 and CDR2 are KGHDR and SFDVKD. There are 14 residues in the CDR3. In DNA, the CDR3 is TGTGCCACCAGTCTCAGAGCAACTAATGAAAAACTGTTTTTT. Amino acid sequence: CATSLRATNEKLFF.

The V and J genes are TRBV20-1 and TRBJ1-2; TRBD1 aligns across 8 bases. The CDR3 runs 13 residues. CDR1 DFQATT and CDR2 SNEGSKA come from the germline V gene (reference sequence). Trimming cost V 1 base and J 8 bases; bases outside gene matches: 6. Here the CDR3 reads CSARGQGARGYTF. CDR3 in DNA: TGCAGTGCTAGAGGGCAGGGGGCGCGCGGCTACACCTTC.

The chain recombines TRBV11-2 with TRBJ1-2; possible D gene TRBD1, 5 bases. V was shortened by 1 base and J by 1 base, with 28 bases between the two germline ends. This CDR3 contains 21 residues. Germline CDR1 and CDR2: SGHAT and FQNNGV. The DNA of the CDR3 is TGTGCCAGCAGCTTAGGGGGCCTACGGGACTCAGAGGTTCATTTTAACTATGGCTACACCTTC. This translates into CASSLGGLRDSEVHFNYGYTF.

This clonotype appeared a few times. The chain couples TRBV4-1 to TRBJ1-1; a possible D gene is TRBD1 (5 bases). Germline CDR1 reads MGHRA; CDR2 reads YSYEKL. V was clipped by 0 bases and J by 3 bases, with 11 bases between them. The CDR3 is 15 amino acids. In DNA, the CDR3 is TGCGCCAGCAGCCAAGATAGCCGAGGGGACACTGAAGCTTTCTTT. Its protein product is CASSQDSRGDTEAFF.

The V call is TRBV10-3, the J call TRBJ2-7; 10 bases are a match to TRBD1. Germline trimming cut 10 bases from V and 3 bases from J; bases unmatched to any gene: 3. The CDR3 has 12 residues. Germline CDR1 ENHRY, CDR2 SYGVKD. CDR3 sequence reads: CATGTGVYEQYF. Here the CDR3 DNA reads TGTGCCACAGGGACAGGGGTCTACGAGCAGTACTTC.

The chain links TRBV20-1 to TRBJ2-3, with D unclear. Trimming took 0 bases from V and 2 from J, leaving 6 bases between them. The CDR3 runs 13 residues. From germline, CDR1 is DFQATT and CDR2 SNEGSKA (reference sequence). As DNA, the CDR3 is TGCAGTGCTAGAGATCGAATCACAGATACGCAGTATTTT. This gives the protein CSARDRITDTQYF.